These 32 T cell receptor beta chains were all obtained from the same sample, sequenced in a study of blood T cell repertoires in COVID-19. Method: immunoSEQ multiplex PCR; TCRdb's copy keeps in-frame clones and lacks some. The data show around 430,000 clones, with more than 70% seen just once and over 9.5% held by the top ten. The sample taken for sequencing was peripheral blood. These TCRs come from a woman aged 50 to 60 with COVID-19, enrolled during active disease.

The CDR3 sequence is CASSYLQGGTQYF. The CDR3 DNA follows: TGTGCCAGCAGTTATTTACAGGGCGGTACGCAGTATTTT. This chain links TRBV6-5 with TRBJ2-3, with a tentative D call TRBD1 (6 bases). Trimming left V 3 bases short and J 8 bases short, with 12 bases between. The CDR3 sequence is 13 residues long. Germline-derived CDR1 and CDR2 are MNHEY and SVGAGI.

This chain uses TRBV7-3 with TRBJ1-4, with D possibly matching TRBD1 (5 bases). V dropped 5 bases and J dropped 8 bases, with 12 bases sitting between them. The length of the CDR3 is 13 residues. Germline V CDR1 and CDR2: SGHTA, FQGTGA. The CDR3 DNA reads TGTGCCAGCAGCCCAGGGATAGGGGAAAAACTGTTTTTT. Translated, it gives CASSPGIGEKLFF.

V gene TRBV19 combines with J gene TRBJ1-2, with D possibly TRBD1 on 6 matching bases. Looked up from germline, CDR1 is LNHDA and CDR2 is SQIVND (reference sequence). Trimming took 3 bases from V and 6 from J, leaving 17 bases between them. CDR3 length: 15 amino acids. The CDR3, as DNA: TGTGCCAGTAGTATCCTCGACAGGCCCCGGGATGGCTACACCTTC. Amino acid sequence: CASSILDRPRDGYTF.

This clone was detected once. CDR3 loop: CASSCRGPRNQPQHF. The CDR3 coding sequence is TGTGCCAGCAGCTGCAGGGGGCCTCGGAATCAGCCCCAGCATTTT. J is TRBJ1-5 and V is TRBV28; 8 bases map to TRBD1. This CDR3 has 15 amino acids. Per germline, CDR1 MDHEN and CDR2 SYDVKM. The V segment lost 6 bases and the J segment 4 bases; nucleotides outside the gene matches: 8.

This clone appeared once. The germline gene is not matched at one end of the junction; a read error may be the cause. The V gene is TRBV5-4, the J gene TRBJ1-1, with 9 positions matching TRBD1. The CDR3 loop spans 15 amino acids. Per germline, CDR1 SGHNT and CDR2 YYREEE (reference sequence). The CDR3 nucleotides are TGTGCCAGCAGCTCTTACCCCGGGACAGGGAGCGTTTATAGGTTT. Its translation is CASSSYPGTGSVYRF.

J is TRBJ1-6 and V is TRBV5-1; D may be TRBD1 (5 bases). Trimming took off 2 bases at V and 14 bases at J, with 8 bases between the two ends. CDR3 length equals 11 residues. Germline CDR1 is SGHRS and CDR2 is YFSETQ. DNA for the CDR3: TGCGCCAGCAGCTTACAGGTTACCCTCCACTTT. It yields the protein CASSLQVTLHF.

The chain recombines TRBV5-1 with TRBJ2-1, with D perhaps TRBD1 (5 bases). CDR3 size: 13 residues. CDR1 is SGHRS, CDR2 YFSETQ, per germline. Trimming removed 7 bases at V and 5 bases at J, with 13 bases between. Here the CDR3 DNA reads TGCGCCAGCGGTCCTTGGGGCCACAATGAGCAGTTCTTC. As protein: CASGPWGHNEQFF.

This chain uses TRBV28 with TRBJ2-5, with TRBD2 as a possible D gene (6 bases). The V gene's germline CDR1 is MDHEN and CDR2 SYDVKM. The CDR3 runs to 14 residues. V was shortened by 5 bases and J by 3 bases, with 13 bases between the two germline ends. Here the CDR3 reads CASSPHTGEETQYF. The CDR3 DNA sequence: TGTGCCAGCAGTCCACACACGGGGGAAGAGACCCAGTACTTC.

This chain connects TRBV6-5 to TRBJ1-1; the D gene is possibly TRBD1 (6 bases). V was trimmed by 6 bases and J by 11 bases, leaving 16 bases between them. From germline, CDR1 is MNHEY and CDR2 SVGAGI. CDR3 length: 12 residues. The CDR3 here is CASRLQGWEAFF. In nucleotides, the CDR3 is TGTGCCAGCAGACTACAGGGATGGGAGGCTTTCTTT.

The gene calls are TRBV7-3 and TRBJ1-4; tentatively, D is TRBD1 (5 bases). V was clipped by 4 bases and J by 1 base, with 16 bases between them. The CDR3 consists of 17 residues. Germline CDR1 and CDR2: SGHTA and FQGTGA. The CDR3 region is CASSSRQGRGTNEKLFF. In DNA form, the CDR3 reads TGTGCCAGCAGCTCGAGGCAGGGTAGGGGAACTAATGAAAAACTGTTTTTT.

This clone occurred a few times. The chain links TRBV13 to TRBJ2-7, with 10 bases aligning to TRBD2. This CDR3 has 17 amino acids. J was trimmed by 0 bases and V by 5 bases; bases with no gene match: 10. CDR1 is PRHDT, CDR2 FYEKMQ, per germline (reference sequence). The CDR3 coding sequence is TGTGCCAGCAGCGGAGCAGGGACTAGCGTGAGCTCCTACGAGCAGTACTTC. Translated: CASSGAGTSVSSYEQYF.

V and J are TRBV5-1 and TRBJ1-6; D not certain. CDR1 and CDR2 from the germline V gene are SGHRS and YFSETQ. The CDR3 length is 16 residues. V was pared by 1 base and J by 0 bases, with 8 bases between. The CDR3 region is CASSLTAGSYNSPLHF. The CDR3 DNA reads TGCGCCAGCAGCTTGACGGCAGGCTCCTATAATTCACCCCTCCACTTT. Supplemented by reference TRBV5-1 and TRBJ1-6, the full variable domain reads KAGVTQTPRYLIKTRGQQVTLSCSPISGHRSVSWYQQTPGQGLQFLFEYFSETQRNKGNFPGRFSGRQFSNSRSEMNVSTLELGDSALYLCASSLTAGSYNSPLHFGNGTRLTVT.

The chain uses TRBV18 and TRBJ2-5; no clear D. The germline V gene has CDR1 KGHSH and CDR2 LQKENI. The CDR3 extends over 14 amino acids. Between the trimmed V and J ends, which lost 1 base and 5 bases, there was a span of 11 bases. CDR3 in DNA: TGTGCCAGCTCACCACGGCTTACCTCGGAGACCCAGTACTTC. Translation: CASSPRLTSETQYF.

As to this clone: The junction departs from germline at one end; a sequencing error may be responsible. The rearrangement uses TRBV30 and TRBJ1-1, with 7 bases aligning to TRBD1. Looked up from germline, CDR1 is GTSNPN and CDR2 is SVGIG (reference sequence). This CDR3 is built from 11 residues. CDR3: CAWSVQGQRLF. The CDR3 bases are TGTGCCTGGAGTGTACAGGGGCAGCGGCTCTTT.

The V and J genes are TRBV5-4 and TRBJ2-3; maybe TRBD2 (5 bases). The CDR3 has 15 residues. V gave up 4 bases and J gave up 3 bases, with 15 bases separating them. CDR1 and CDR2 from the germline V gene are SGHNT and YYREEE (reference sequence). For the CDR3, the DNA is TGTGCCAGCAGCAGCGGACTCAGTCGAACAGATACGCAGTATTTT. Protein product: CASSSGLSRTDTQYF.

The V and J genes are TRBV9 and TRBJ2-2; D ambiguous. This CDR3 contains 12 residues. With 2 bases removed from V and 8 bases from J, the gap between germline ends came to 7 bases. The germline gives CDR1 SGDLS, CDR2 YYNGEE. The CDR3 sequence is CASSVTSGELFF. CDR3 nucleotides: TGTGCCAGCAGCGTTACGAGTGGGGAGCTGTTTTTT.

CDR3 sequence: CASSIMSGQGANSPLHF. In nucleotides, the CDR3 is TGTGCCAGTAGTATAATGTCAGGACAGGGGGCAAATTCACCCCTCCACTTT. This chain joins TRBV19 and TRBJ1-6; 11 bases are shared with TRBD1. Per the germline V gene, CDR1 is LNHDA and CDR2 is SQIVND (reference sequence). The CDR3 consists of 17 residues. With V trimmed by 2 bases and J by 7 bases, 7 bases remained unmatched.

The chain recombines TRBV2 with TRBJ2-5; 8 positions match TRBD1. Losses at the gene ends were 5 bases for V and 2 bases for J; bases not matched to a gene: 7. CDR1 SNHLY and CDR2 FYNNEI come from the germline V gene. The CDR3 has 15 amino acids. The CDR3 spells CASSKGQGWQETQYF. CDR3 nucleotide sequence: TGTGCCAGCAGTAAAGGACAGGGTTGGCAAGAGACCCAGTACTTC.

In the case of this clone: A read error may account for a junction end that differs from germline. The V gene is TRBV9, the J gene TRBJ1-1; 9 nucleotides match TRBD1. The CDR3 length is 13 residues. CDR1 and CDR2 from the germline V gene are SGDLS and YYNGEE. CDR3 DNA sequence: TGTGCCAGCAGCGGCGGACAGGGGCCTTATCTGATCTTT. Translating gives CASSGGQGPYLIF.

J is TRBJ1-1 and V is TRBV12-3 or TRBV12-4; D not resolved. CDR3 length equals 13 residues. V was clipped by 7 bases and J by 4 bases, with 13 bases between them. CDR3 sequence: CASTLLGSTEAFF. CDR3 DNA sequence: TGTGCCAGCACCCTCCTCGGGAGCACTGAAGCTTTCTTT.

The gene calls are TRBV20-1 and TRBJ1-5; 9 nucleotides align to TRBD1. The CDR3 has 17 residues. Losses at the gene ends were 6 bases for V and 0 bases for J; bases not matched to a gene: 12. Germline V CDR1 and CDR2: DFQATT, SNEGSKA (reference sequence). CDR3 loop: CSASWGQGRISNQPQHF. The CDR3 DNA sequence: TGCAGTGCCAGTTGGGGACAGGGCCGAATTAGCAATCAGCCCCAGCATTTT.

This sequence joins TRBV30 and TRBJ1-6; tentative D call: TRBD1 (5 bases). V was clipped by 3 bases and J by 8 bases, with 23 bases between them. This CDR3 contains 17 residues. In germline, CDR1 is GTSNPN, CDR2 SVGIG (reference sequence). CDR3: CAWRSPSRRGSDSPLHF. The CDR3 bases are TGTGCCTGGAGATCCCCTAGTAGGAGGGGAAGCGATTCACCCCTCCACTTT.

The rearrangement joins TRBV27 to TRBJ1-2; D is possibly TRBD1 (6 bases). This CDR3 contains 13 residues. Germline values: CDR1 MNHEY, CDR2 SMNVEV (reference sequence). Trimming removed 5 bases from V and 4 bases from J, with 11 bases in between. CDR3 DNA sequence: TGTGCCAGCAGTCCCAGGGGTTTCTATGGCTACACCTTC. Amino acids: CASSPRGFYGYTF.

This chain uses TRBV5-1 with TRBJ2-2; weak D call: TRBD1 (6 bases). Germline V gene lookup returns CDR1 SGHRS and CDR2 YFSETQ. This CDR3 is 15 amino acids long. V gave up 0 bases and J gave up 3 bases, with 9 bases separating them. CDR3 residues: CASSLGGPDTGELFF. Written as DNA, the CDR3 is TGCGCCAGCAGCTTGGGGGGGCCGGACACCGGGGAGCTGTTTTTT.

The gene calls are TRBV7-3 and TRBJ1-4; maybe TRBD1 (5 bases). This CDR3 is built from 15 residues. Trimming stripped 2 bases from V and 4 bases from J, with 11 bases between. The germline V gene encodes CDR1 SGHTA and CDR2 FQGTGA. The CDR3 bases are TGTGCCAGCAGCTTATCGGGGGGGAATAATGAAAAACTGTTTTTT. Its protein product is CASSLSGGNNEKLFF.

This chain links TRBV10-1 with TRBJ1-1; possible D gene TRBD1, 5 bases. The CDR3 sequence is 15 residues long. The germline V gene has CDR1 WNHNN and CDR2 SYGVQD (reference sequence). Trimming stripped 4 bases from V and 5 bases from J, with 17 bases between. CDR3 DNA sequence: TGCGCCAGCAGTGCCCGCCCCCAGGGTCCGACTGAAGCTTTCTTT. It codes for CASSARPQGPTEAFF.

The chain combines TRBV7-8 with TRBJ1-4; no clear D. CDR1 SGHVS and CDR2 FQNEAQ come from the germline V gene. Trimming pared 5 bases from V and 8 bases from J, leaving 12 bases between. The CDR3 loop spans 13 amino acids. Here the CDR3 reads CASSIGPREKLFF. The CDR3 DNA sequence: TGTGCCAGCAGCATCGGTCCTAGGGAAAAACTGTTTTTT.

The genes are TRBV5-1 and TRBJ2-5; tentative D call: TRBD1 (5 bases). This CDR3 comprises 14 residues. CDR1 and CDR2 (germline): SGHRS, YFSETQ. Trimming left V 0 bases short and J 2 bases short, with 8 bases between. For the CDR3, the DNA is TGCGCCAGCAGCTTGGAGGGGCTTCAAGAGACCCAGTACTTC. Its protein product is CASSLEGLQETQYF.

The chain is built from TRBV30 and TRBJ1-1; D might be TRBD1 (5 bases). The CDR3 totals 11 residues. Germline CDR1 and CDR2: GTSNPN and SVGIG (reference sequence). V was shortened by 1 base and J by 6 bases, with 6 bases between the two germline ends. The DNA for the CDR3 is TGTGCCTGGAGTGCGGGGGCTGAAGCTTTCTTT. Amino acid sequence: CAWSAGAEAFF.

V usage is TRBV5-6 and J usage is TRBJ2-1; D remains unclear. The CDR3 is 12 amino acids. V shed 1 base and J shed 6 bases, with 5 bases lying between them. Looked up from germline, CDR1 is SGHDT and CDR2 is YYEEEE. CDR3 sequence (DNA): TGTGCCAGCAGCTTGTCCGGCAATGAGCAGTTCTTC. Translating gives CASSLSGNEQFF.

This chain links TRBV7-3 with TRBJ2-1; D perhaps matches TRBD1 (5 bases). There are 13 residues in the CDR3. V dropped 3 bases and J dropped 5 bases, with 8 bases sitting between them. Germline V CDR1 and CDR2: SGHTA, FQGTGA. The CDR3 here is CASSLGRNNEQFF. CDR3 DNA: TGTGCCAGCAGCTTGGGGCGGAACAATGAGCAGTTCTTC.

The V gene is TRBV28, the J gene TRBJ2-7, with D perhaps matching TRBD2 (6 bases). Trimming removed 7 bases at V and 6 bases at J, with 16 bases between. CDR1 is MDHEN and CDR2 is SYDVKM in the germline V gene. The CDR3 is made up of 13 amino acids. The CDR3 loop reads CASTHGGRGEQYF. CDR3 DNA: TGTGCCAGCACCCATGGGGGGAGAGGCGAGCAGTACTTC.